A single sample gave rise to the 26 T cell receptor beta chains below, sequenced in a study of blood T cell repertoires in COVID-19. Data came from immunoSEQ multiplex PCR; TCRdb stores just in-frame clones and leaves some out. The sample comprises 250,000 to 350,000 clones, about 84% of which are singletons, and 1.6% rests with the top ten. Sequencing was carried out using peripheral blood. The receptor set was obtained from a woman in her 50s with acute or convalescent COVID-19.

The chain has TRBV4-2 and TRBJ1-1, with TRBD1 as a possible D gene (5 bases). Trimming left V 0 bases short and J 5 bases short, with 10 bases between. The germline V gene has CDR1 LGHNA and CDR2 YNFKEQ. CDR3 length equals 14 residues. CDR3: CASSQDRDSTEAFF. DNA of the CDR3: TGTGCCAGCAGCCAAGACAGGGATTCGACTGAAGCTTTCTTT.

The chain employs TRBV4-1 and TRBJ1-6, with 9 bases fitting TRBD1. V gave up 2 bases and J gave up 6 bases; unmatched junction bases: 5. This CDR3 is built from 16 residues. Germline V gene lookup returns CDR1 MGHRA and CDR2 YSYEKL. CDR3 bases: TGCGCCAGCAGCCAATCGAGGGGACAGGGTAATTCACCCCTCCACTTT. Its protein is CASSQSRGQGNSPLHF.

V gene TRBV18 combines with J gene TRBJ2-5; tentative D call: TRBD1 (6 bases). Germline V gene sequence: CDR1 KGHSH, CDR2 LQKENI. CDR3 length: 14 residues. V was clipped by 4 bases and J by 2 bases, with 11 bases between them. The DNA for the CDR3 is TGTGCCAGCTCACACGGACAGCCACAAGAGACCCAGTACTTC. Protein sequence: CASSHGQPQETQYF.

The V gene is TRBV24-1, the J gene TRBJ2-3; possible D gene TRBD2, 6 bases. Germline assignment: CDR1 KGHDR and CDR2 SFDVKD. The CDR3 consists of 17 residues. V shed 3 bases and J shed 3 bases, with 18 bases lying between them. The CDR3 here is CATSDPDVSGSTDTQYF. In DNA, the CDR3 is TGTGCCACCAGTGATCCGGACGTGAGCGGGTCGACAGATACGCAGTATTTT.

This chain links TRBV30 with TRBJ2-7; 9 positions agree with TRBD1. The trim removed 2 bases at V and 4 bases at J, leaving 6 bases unmatched. Germline V gene sequence: CDR1 GTSNPN, CDR2 SVGIG (reference sequence). The CDR3 length is 14 residues. The DNA for the CDR3 is TGTGCCTGGAGTCGGGACAGGGTCAGATACGAGCAGTACTTC. Translating it yields CAWSRDRVRYEQYF. Full variable domain (outside the CDR3, taken from reference TRBV30 and TRBJ2-7): SQTIHQWPATLVQPVGSPLSLECTVEGTSNPNLYWYRQAAGRGLQLLFYSVGIGQISSEVPQNLSASRPQDRQFILSSKKLLLSDSGFYLCAWSRDRVRYEQYFGPGTRLTVT.

The sample holds a few counts of this clone. The rearrangement joins TRBV9 to TRBJ2-5; D uncertain. The CDR3 covers 13 residues. Trimming took 4 bases from V and 7 from J, leaving 14 bases between them. Germline loops: CDR1 SGDLS, CDR2 YYNGEE. The CDR3 loop reads CASSPVGFATQYF. The CDR3 DNA follows: TGTGCCAGCAGCCCTGTCGGGTTTGCGACCCAGTACTTC.

The J gene is TRBJ1-2, the V gene TRBV9; possible D gene TRBD1, 5 bases. The V and J ends lost 0 bases and 7 bases respectively, with 13 bases between them. Germline CDR1 SGDLS, CDR2 YYNGEE. The CDR3 has 14 amino acids. The CDR3 DNA reads TGTGCCAGCAGCGTAGAATGGCGGGACGCTGGCTACACCTTC. This codes for CASSVEWRDAGYTF.

The V call is TRBV27, the J call TRBJ2-7; possible D gene TRBD2, 5 bases. Germline CDR1 MNHEY, CDR2 SMNVEV (reference sequence). V was cut by 5 bases and J by 0 bases, with 14 bases left in between. The CDR3 is made up of 15 amino acids. The CDR3 DNA reads TGTGCCAGCAGTCTAAGGGAGCCTAGCTCCTACGAGCAGTACTTC. It yields the protein CASSLREPSSYEQYF.

The gene calls are TRBV29-1 and TRBJ1-3, with 10 nucleotides matching TRBD1. The ends lost 4 bases at V and 1 base at J; junction bases unmatched: 4. This CDR3 contains 15 residues. CDR1 is SQVTM, CDR2 ANQGSEA, per germline. For the CDR3, the DNA is TGCAGCGTTGCCGGGACAGGGGATTCTGGAAACACCATATATTTT. Amino acid sequence: CSVAGTGDSGNTIYF.

The chain links TRBV6-2 or TRBV6-3 to TRBJ1-4, with a possible D match to TRBD1 (5 bases). Germline CDR1 reads MNHEY; CDR2 reads SVGEGT. Between the trimmed V and J ends, which lost 4 bases and 4 bases, there was a span of 13 bases. CDR3 length equals 15 residues. CDR3 region: CASSSPTVGNEKLFF. The DNA of the CDR3 is TGTGCCAGCAGTTCCCCGACAGTGGGTAATGAAAAACTGTTTTTT.

The chain couples TRBV6-5 to TRBJ1-1; D gene ambiguous. Trimming removed 10 bases at V and 2 bases at J, with 17 bases between. CDR1 MNHEY and CDR2 SVGAGI come from the germline V gene. CDR3 length: 14 residues. This CDR3 reads CATGALYPNTEAFF. CDR3 coding DNA: TGTGCCACCGGAGCCCTTTATCCTAACACTGAAGCTTTCTTT.

Notes on this clone: Additional DNA sequences in this sample encode the identical CDR3. This rearrangement joins TRBV5-1 to TRBJ1-5, with D uncertain. The CDR3 totals 13 residues. Germline CDR1 is SGHRS and CDR2 is YFSETQ. Deletions cut 3 bases from V and 4 bases from J, with 8 bases between. The CDR3 DNA reads TGCGCCAGCAGCTCTGACACAAATCAGCCCCAGCATTTT. It is translated as CASSSDTNQPQHF.

This clone was seen just once. The chain is built from TRBV7-9 and TRBJ2-7, with 7 nucleotides matching TRBD1. This CDR3 has 16 amino acids. Germline CDR1 SEHNR, CDR2 FQNEAQ (reference sequence). After removal of 8 bases from V and 1 base from J, the junction contained 14 bases not matched to a gene. The CDR3 DNA sequence: TGTGCCAGCTCCCACCCGGAGGACAGGAGTTCCTACGAGCAGTACTTC. As protein: CASSHPEDRSSYEQYF. Complete variable domain (other parts from reference TRBV7-9 and TRBJ2-7): DTGVSQNPRHKITKRGQNVTFRCDPISEHNRLYWYRQTLGQGPEFLTYFQNEAQLEKSRLLSDRFSAERPKGSFSTLEIQRTEQGDSAMYLCASSHPEDRSSYEQYFGPGTRLTVT.

The rearrangement links TRBV5-1 to TRBJ2-5; D possibly corresponds to TRBD2 (5 bases). This CDR3 region has 14 residues. The ends were cut back, 0 bases at V and 3 bases at J, with 9 bases in the middle. The germline CDR1 and CDR2 sequences are SGHRS and YFSETQ. The CDR3 protein is CASSLAGVKETQYF. The CDR3 region has the DNA TGCGCCAGCAGCTTGGCCGGGGTAAAAGAGACCCAGTACTTC.

The chain joins TRBV6-4 to TRBJ2-7, with 9 bases that match TRBD1. CDR3 length equals 14 residues. V dropped 3 bases and J dropped 2; count of bases not matched to a gene: 2. Looked up from germline, CDR1 is MRHNA and CDR2 is SNTAGT. CDR3 sequence reads: CASSEWTGAYEQYF. CDR3 bases: TGTGCCAGCAGTGAATGGACAGGGGCCTACGAGCAGTACTTC.

V gene TRBV19 combines with J gene TRBJ2-1, with 8 positions matching TRBD2. Germline CDR1 and CDR2: LNHDA and SQIVND (reference sequence). The trim removed 5 bases at V and 6 bases at J, leaving 6 bases unmatched. This CDR3 is built from 14 residues. The CDR3 spells CASSPRGGSNEQFF. CDR3 bases: TGTGCCAGTAGTCCCCGGGGGGGCTCCAATGAGCAGTTCTTC.

The chain couples TRBV29-1 to TRBJ2-7; 8 nucleotides match TRBD1. Trimming removed 7 bases from V and 0 bases from J; junction bases left unmatched: 5. This CDR3 region has 13 residues. CDR1 is SQVTM and CDR2 is ANQGSEA in the germline V gene. CDR3 nucleotides: TGCAGCGGCAAAACAGGGGGCTCCTACGAGCAGTACTTC. Translating it yields CSGKTGGSYEQYF.

The sample holds a few counts of this clone. The chain couples TRBV2 to TRBJ1-2; 11 bases line up with TRBD1. The CDR3 covers 14 residues. Germline trimming cut 4 bases from V and 4 bases from J; bases unmatched to any gene: 2. Germline V gene data show CDR1 as SNHLY and CDR2 as FYNNEI. For the CDR3, the DNA is TGTGCCAGCAGTGGGACAGGGGGCGGCTATGGCTACACCTTC. Its protein is CASSGTGGGYGYTF. Complete variable domain (other parts from reference TRBV2 and TRBJ1-2): EPEVTQTPSHQVTQMGQEVILRCVPISNHLYFYWYRQILGQKVEFLVSFYNNEISEKSEIFDDQFSVERPDGSNFTLKIRSTKLEDSAMYFCASSGTGGGYGYTFGSGTRLTVV.

The CDR3 protein is CASSPFTENTGELFF. DNA for the CDR3: TGCGCCAGCAGCCCGTTCACAGAGAACACCGGGGAGCTGTTTTTT. This chain joins TRBV5-1 and TRBJ2-2, with no clear D. The CDR3 is 15 residues long. CDR1 and CDR2 (germline): SGHRS, YFSETQ. The germline V and J ends were trimmed by 4 bases and 1 base, with 11 bases remaining between them.

This chain links TRBV28 with TRBJ1-4; 7 bases are shared with TRBD1. Germline values: CDR1 MDHEN, CDR2 SYDVKM. The CDR3 covers 14 residues. V was clipped by 3 bases and J by 9 bases; unmatched bases: 7. This CDR3 is CASSFNRGTKKLFF. For the CDR3, the DNA is TGTGCCAGCAGTTTTAACAGGGGAACGAAAAAACTGTTTTTT.

The CDR3 DNA sequence: TGTGCCAGCAGTGTTGACAGGGACTCCTACGAGCAGTACTTC. Its protein is CASSVDRDSYEQYF. This chain joins TRBV6-4 and TRBJ2-7; 7 bases map to TRBD1. The germline V gene has CDR1 MRHNA and CDR2 SNTAGT. Trimming at V came to 4 bases and at J to 0 bases, leaving 3 bases not matched to a gene. The CDR3 is 14 residues long.

V gene TRBV3-1 (or the pseudogene TRBV3-2) combines with J gene TRBJ2-2, with 8 bases identical to TRBD1. CDR3 length: 15 residues. CDR1 is LGHDT, CDR2 YNNKEL, per germline (reference sequence). The V gene end was trimmed by 6 bases and the J gene end by 1 base; junction bases not matched to a gene: 4. CDR3 DNA sequence: TGTGCCAGCAGATCCAGGGGGCTGAACACCGGGGAGCTGTTTTTT. Its translation: CASRSRGLNTGELFF.

This chain joins TRBV27 and TRBJ1-5, with 11 bases lining up with TRBD1. Germline V gene lookup returns CDR1 MNHEY and CDR2 SMNVEV (reference sequence). Trimming took 5 bases from V and 4 from J; bases not matched to a gene: 4. The CDR3 is 15 amino acids. Here the CDR3 DNA reads TGTGCCAGCAGTCGGGACAGGGGGTTAAATCAGCCCCAGCATTTT. This encodes CASSRDRGLNQPQHF.

The V gene is TRBV7-3, the J gene TRBJ2-1; D gene ambiguous. Looked up from germline, CDR1 is SGHTA and CDR2 is FQGTGA. The germline V and J ends were trimmed by 3 bases and 5 bases, with 8 bases remaining between them. CDR3 length equals 13 residues. In DNA, the CDR3 is TGTGCCAGCAGCTTCCAAACTGACAATGAGCAGTTCTTC. Translating gives CASSFQTDNEQFF.

V usage is TRBV29-1 and J usage is TRBJ2-5; the match to TRBD2 covers 8 bases. This CDR3 comprises 14 residues. The V and J ends lost 4 bases and 0 bases, in that order; junction bases with no gene match: 4. Germline-derived CDR1 and CDR2 are SQVTM and ANQGSEA. The CDR3: CSVVGRAYQETQYF. DNA of the CDR3: TGCAGCGTTGTCGGGAGGGCCTACCAAGAGACCCAGTACTTC.

This chain joins TRBV10-3 and TRBJ2-3; 7 positions agree with TRBD2. CDR3 length: 16 amino acids. Losses at the gene ends were 6 bases for V and 1 base for J; bases not matched to a gene: 10. Germline CDR1 and CDR2: ENHRY and SYGVKD. CDR3 bases: TGTGCCATCAGCGGGGGTCTAGCGGAGCGCACAGATACGCAGTATTTT. It specifies CAISGGLAERTDTQYF.